This paragraph covers one T cell receptor (beta chain) sequence. Its antigen remains unknown. The study sequenced cultured CD4+ T cell DNA using the Oncomine TCR Beta short-read assay. TCRdb re-called the PCR reads with MiXCR, one entry per CDR3 protein. The sample consists of more than 13,000 distinct CDR3 sequences, about 48% of them appearing once. The sample is drawn from a study of vaccination and CD4 T cells after COVID-19. Looking at the study overall: Overlapping spike peptides served as the stimulus for the cells. These peptides came from SARS-CoV-2 and from the common cold coronaviruses HCoV-NL63, HCoV-OC43 and HCoV-229E.

Treatment denoted: approximately 10-day PBMC culture with coronavirus spike peptide pools or control peptides (ViraFEST assay). Sequencing used CD4+ T cells from blood, cultured in vitro, obtained before SARS-CoV-2 vaccination. The receptor comes from a human donor who had recovered from COVID-19.

CDR3 region: CASSLTGRLVDTQYF. The CDR3 nucleotides read TGTGCCAGCAGTTTGACGGGGAGGCTAGTAGATACGCAGTATTTT. The V gene is TRBV27, the J gene TRBJ2-3, with a possible D match to TRBD2 (6 bases). Trimming pared 3 bases from V and 5 bases from J, leaving 15 bases between. Germline V gene sequence: CDR1 MNHEY, CDR2 SMNVEV (reference sequence). The CDR3 length is 15 residues.